The present T cell receptor (beta chain) was sequenced within a study of T cell responses to AZD1222 COVID-19 vaccine. Clones were read by immunoSEQ multiplex PCR, and TCRdb kept only the in-frame ones, dropping some. This repertoire shows about 110,000 clones, 80% to 95% found once; its top ten account for 1.2%. This CDR3 is built from 12 residues. CDR1 is DFQATT, CDR2 SNEGSKA, per germline (reference sequence). Trimming cost V 3 bases and J 6 bases, with 9 bases left between them. The sequence derives from an adult in good health. V gene TRBV20-1 combines with J gene TRBJ2-1; D gene uncertain. Sequencing used peripheral blood, obtained on day 0 of AZD1222 vaccination. The CDR3 loop is CSASPAANEQFF. The CDR3 coding sequence is TGCAGTGCTAGTCCTGCCGCCAATGAGCAGTTCTTC.